This T cell receptor (beta chain) is from a study of cytomegalovirus exposure and HLA in healthy donors. Across the study: Unique TCRs from HLA-typed donors, roughly 89 million of them, were held in an early data release. Findings of the study overall: A later analysis linked about 17,000 TCR beta sequences to HLA alleles at 0.05 false discovery rate.

A remark on this clone: Its antigen is unidentified.

60 Vbeta and 13 Jbeta primers were used in PCR. In the original analysis: The authors later counted roughly 87 million unique TCR beta chains, some 12 million of them shared. Here immunoSEQ multiplex PCR was the method, and the copy in TCRdb shows in-frame clones only, minus some. The D gene and trimming were derived from the DNA, and the V and J assignments and clone size from that table. The table shows around 200,000 clones, with over 75% occurring only once. The donors comprised healthy bone marrow donors. Germline trimming cut 0 bases from V and 4 bases from J; bases unmatched to any gene: 6. Germline-derived CDR1 and CDR2 are SGDLS and YYNGEE. CDR3 length: 16 amino acids.

V usage is TRBV9 and J usage is TRBJ1-5; 8 bases map to TRBD1. The sequencing sample was made of PBMCs. This TCR derives from a girl aged 2-10 years in good health and CMV-seronegative. The chain's CDR3 is CASSVDPGQENQPQHF. CDR3 in DNA: TGTGCCAGCAGCGTAGACCCGGGACAGGAAAATCAGCCCCAGCATTTT.